This entry describes one T cell receptor (beta chain). The data derive from a study of monozygotic twins with inflammatory bowel disease. TCRdb reworked the 5' RACE reads into one entry per CDR3 protein, no DNA. This sample lists 440,000 or so distinct CDR3 sequences; its ten largest clones have about 2.3%. The CDR3 contains 15 residues. The germline CDR1 and CDR2 sequences are SGHDT and YYEEEE. What was sequenced was blood. The receptor comes from a human donor with ulcerative colitis or Crohn's disease, or a healthy co-twin of an affected twin (not recorded which). The chain couples TRBV5-6 to TRBJ2-1; lacking DNA, the TRBD2 call made by TCRdb goes unchecked. CDR3 residues: CASSRPSGRAGEQFF.